This is a list of T cell receptor beta chains from one sample in a study of human T cells and chemical hapten exposure. TCRdb passed the RACE reads through MiXCR, listing each CDR3 protein once. This sample has around 50,000 distinct CDR3 sequences, with 9.3% found just once. This material consisted of whole blood, taken in connection with sensitization to the hapten diphenylcyclopropenone (DPC). All receptors derive from a woman in her thirties or forties with alopecia areata. Some clones in this sample may be carry-over from other donors' samples. Each CDR3 is given with its conserved first and last residue. The D gene is left open where the match is weak. Part of the rows lack a size; the others show once, few, many or a class for expanded clones.

clone_size: few
d_call: NA
j_call: TRBJ2-3
v_call: TRBV12-3/TRBV12-4
cdr3_aa: CASKLTGAADTQYF
cdr3_nt: TGTGCCAGCAAGCTCACGGGGGCGGCAGATACGCAGTATTTT

clone_size: few
d_call: NA
j_call: TRBJ2-3
v_call: TRBV11-2
cdr3_aa: CASNQTPHSQYF
cdr3_nt: TGTGCCAGCAACCAGACACCTCACTCGCAGTATTTT

clone_size: NA
d_call: NA
j_call: TRBJ2-5
v_call: TRBV7-8
cdr3_aa: CASSLGGIGQETQYF
cdr3_nt: TGTGCCAGCAGTCTAGGGGGAATCGGCCAAGAGACCCAGTACTTC

clone_size: many
d_call: NA
j_call: TRBJ2-5
v_call: TRBV29-1
cdr3_aa: CSVELQPGETQYF
cdr3_nt: TGCAGCGTTGAGCTCCAGCCCGGAGAGACCCAGTACTTC

clone_size: many
d_call: TRBD2
j_call: TRBJ2-1
v_call: TRBV30
cdr3_aa: CAWSGRGLAGNEQFF
cdr3_nt: TGTGCCTGGAGTGGACGTGGACTAGCGGGAAATGAGCAGTTCTTC

clone_size: many
d_call: NA
j_call: TRBJ2-2
v_call: TRBV21-1
cdr3_aa: CASVPDGSNTGELFF
cdr3_nt: TGTGCCAGCGTCCCTGATGGCTCGAACACCGGGGAGCTGTTTTTT

clone_size: once
d_call: NA
j_call: TRBJ1-6
v_call: TRBV5-1
cdr3_aa: CASSPGPAYNSPLHF
cdr3_nt: TGCGCCAGCAGCCCAGGGCCAGCCTATAATTCACCCCTCCACTTT

clone_size: once
d_call: TRBD1
j_call: TRBJ2-7
v_call: TRBV11-1
cdr3_aa: CASSSGTASYEQYF
cdr3_nt: TGTGCCAGCAGCTCCGGGACAGCCTCCTACGAGCAGTACTTC

clone_size: many
d_call: TRBD2
j_call: TRBJ2-2
v_call: TRBV6-5
cdr3_aa: CASSTSDANTGELFF
cdr3_nt: TGTGCCAGCAGTACTAGCGATGCGAACACCGGGGAGCTGTTTTTT

clone_size: NA
d_call: TRBD2
j_call: TRBJ2-5
v_call: TRBV6-2/TRBV6-3
cdr3_aa: CASSYSTGGEKTPYF
cdr3_nt: TGTGCCAGCAGTTACTCGACCGGGGGGGAAAAAACCCCGTACTTC

clone_size: few
d_call: NA
j_call: TRBJ2-3
v_call: TRBV4-1
cdr3_aa: CASSLLTGDYTDTQYF
cdr3_nt: TGCGCCAGCAGCCTACTCACAGGGGACTACACAGATACGCAGTATTTT

clone_size: few
d_call: NA
j_call: TRBJ1-5
v_call: TRBV29-1
cdr3_aa: CSVLRGVTQHF
cdr3_nt: TGCAGCGTCCTAAGAGGGGTAACCCAGCATTTT

clone_size: many
d_call: TRBD2
j_call: TRBJ2-7
v_call: TRBV6-6
cdr3_aa: CASSLLAASYEQYF
cdr3_nt: TGTGCCAGCAGTTTACTAGCGGCGTCCTACGAGCAGTACTTC

clone_size: NA
d_call: TRBD1
j_call: TRBJ2-3
v_call: TRBV6-1
cdr3_aa: CASGTGVGDTQYF
cdr3_nt: TGTGCCAGTGGGACAGGGGTGGGAGATACGCAGTATTTT

clone_size: many
d_call: NA
j_call: TRBJ1-1
v_call: TRBV5-1
cdr3_aa: CASRVGNTEAFF
cdr3_nt: TGCGCCAGCAGGGTAGGGAACACTGAAGCTTTCTTT

clone_size: many
d_call: NA
j_call: TRBJ2-7
v_call: TRBV7-2
cdr3_aa: CASSSGRYEQYF
cdr3_nt: TGTGCCAGCAGCTCGGGACGGTACGAGCAGTACTTC

clone_size: few
d_call: TRBD1
j_call: TRBJ1-2
v_call: TRBV30
cdr3_aa: CAWQQGPKGYTF
cdr3_nt: TGTGCCTGGCAACAGGGGCCTAAGGGCTACACCTTC

clone_size: few
d_call: NA
j_call: TRBJ1-3
v_call: TRBV6-2/TRBV6-3
cdr3_aa: CASSYSSSGNTIYF
cdr3_nt: TGTGCCAGCAGTTACAGCAGCTCTGGAAACACCATATATTTT

clone_size: NA
d_call: NA
j_call: TRBJ2-3
v_call: TRBV4-3
cdr3_aa: CASSQDLTASTDTQYF
cdr3_nt: TGCGCCAGCAGCCAAGATCTTACAGCTAGCACAGATACGCAGTATTTT

clone_size: many
d_call: NA
j_call: TRBJ2-7
v_call: TRBV5-1
cdr3_aa: CASSLRIYTYEQYF
cdr3_nt: TGCGCCAGCAGTCTCCGTATTTACACCTACGAGCAGTACTTC

clone_size: few
d_call: NA
j_call: TRBJ2-7
v_call: TRBV7-2
cdr3_aa: CASSDQVFEQYF
cdr3_nt: TGTGCCAGCAGCGATCAGGTTTTCGAGCAGTACTTC

clone_size: few
d_call: TRBD1
j_call: TRBJ1-2
v_call: TRBV7-2
cdr3_aa: CASTAQGAEGYTF
cdr3_nt: TGTGCCAGCACCGCTCAGGGGGCGGAGGGCTACACCTTC

clone_size: NA
d_call: NA
j_call: TRBJ1-1
v_call: TRBV11-2
cdr3_aa: CASSFLGRGTEAFF
cdr3_nt: TGTGCCAGCAGCTTTCTCGGCCGGGGCACTGAAGCTTTCTTT

clone_size: NA
d_call: TRBD1
j_call: TRBJ1-3
v_call: TRBV27
cdr3_aa: CASRRGTGQSSGNTIYF
cdr3_nt: TGTGCCAGCCGGAGGGGGACAGGGCAGAGCTCTGGAAACACCATATATTTT

clone_size: many
d_call: NA
j_call: TRBJ2-7
v_call: TRBV24-1
cdr3_aa: CATSDSGPLWHEQYF
cdr3_nt: TGTGCCACCAGTGATTCCGGACCCTTATGGCACGAGCAGTACTTC

clone_size: NA
d_call: TRBD2
j_call: TRBJ2-4
v_call: TRBV20-1
cdr3_aa: CSARSGGKNIQYF
cdr3_nt: TGCAGTGCTAGGAGCGGGGGTAAAAACATTCAGTACTTC

clone_size: NA
d_call: NA
j_call: TRBJ1-1
v_call: TRBV5-1
cdr3_aa: CASSFRDPITEAFF
cdr3_nt: TGCGCCAGCAGCTTCAGGGACCCGATTACTGAAGCTTTCTTT

clone_size: few
d_call: NA
j_call: TRBJ1-5
v_call: TRBV28
cdr3_aa: CASSLFKGYQPQHF
cdr3_nt: TGTGCCAGCAGTTTATTTAAGGGTTATCAGCCCCAGCATTTT

clone_size: many
d_call: TRBD1
j_call: TRBJ1-2
v_call: TRBV7-2
cdr3_aa: CASSTRTGRDYGYTF
cdr3_nt: TGTGCCAGCAGCACGCGGACAGGGAGGGACTATGGCTACACCTTC

clone_size: many
d_call: NA
j_call: TRBJ1-5
v_call: TRBV7-9
cdr3_aa: CASSLGYQPQHF
cdr3_nt: TGTGCCAGCAGCTTAGGATATCAGCCCCAGCATTTT

clone_size: many
d_call: NA
j_call: TRBJ2-2
v_call: TRBV5-1
cdr3_aa: CASSQTIGVNTGELFF
cdr3_nt: TGCGCCAGCAGCCAAACGATTGGCGTGAACACCGGGGAGCTGTTTTTT